One and the same sample provided the 10 T cell receptor beta chains below, sequenced in a study of cytomegalovirus exposure and HLA in healthy donors. The PCR had 60 Vbeta and 13 Jbeta primers. TCRdb's copy holds only in-frame clones and misses some; the assay was immunoSEQ multiplex PCR. The sample lists around 220,000 clones, around 79% seen once, with roughly 2% in the top ten. The sequenced sample consisted of PBMCs. These receptors were collected from a man between 18 and 35 years old in good health and CMV-seronegative.

The V gene is TRBV13, the J gene TRBJ1-2; the D gene is possibly TRBD1 (6 bases). This CDR3 is built from 13 residues. V was cut by 1 base and J by 4 bases, with 7 bases left in between. Germline CDR1 is PRHDT and CDR2 is FYEKMQ (reference sequence). The CDR3 loop is CASSLDRVYGYTF. As DNA, the CDR3 is TGTGCCAGCAGCTTAGACAGGGTCTATGGCTACACCTTC.

V usage is TRBV7-9 and J usage is TRBJ2-1; perhaps TRBD1 as D (6 bases). V lost 5 bases and J 4 bases, leaving 9 bases between the germline ends. Germline V gene data show CDR1 as SEHNR and CDR2 as FQNEAQ (reference sequence). The CDR3 has 13 residues. CDR3 amino acids: CASSKGEYNEQFF. As DNA, the CDR3 is TGTGCCAGCAGCAAGGGGGAATACAATGAGCAGTTCTTC.

The chain is built from TRBV11-3 and TRBJ2-3, with TRBD2 matching 8 bases. J lost 0 bases, V lost 4 bases, and 3 bases had no gene match. Looked up from germline, CDR1 is SGHNT and CDR2 is YENEEA. CDR3 length: 15 amino acids. This CDR3 is CASSSPSGSTDTQYF. The CDR3 DNA is TGTGCCAGCAGCTCCCCTAGCGGGAGCACAGATACGCAGTATTTT.

The chain uses TRBV6-5 and TRBJ2-2; 8 bases map to TRBD1. CDR3 length equals 16 residues. J gave up 5 bases and V 0 bases, and 5 bases lay outside the gene matches. Germline V gene data show CDR1 as MNHEY and CDR2 as SVGAGI. Written as DNA, the CDR3 is TGTGCCAGCAGTTACTCGATCCACAGGGGGACCGGGGAGCTGTTTTTT. It yields the protein CASSYSIHRGTGELFF.

The chain carries TRBV2 and TRBJ2-7; 10 bases are shared with TRBD2. V gave up 10 bases and J gave up 0 bases; unmatched junction bases: 6. This CDR3 is 14 amino acids long. Germline V lookup: CDR1 SNHLY, CDR2 FYNNEI. CDR3 coding DNA: TGTGCCAAGGGTATAGCGGGAGGCTCCTACGAGCAGTACTTC. It specifies CAKGIAGGSYEQYF.

The CDR3 DNA follows: TGTGCCAGCAGTTTGGCAGGGTCCTACGAGCAGTACTTC. Its protein is CASSLAGSYEQYF. The gene calls are TRBV27 and TRBJ2-5; a weak D match, TRBD1 (5 bases). The DNA end is a closer match to TRBJ2-7, so the J assignment may be wrong. The germline gives CDR1 MNHEY, CDR2 SMNVEV (reference sequence). This CDR3 region has 13 residues.

The rearrangement links TRBV10-3 to TRBJ2-3; possibly TRBD1 for D (6 bases). The CDR3 runs to 14 residues. Germline loops: CDR1 ENHRY, CDR2 SYGVKD. Between the trimmed V and J ends, which lost 9 bases and 6 bases, there was a span of 19 bases. CDR3 region: CAMQQGRGADTQYF. The CDR3 coding sequence is TGTGCCATGCAACAGGGCAGAGGCGCGGATACGCAGTATTTT.

This clone was counted once. The rearrangement joins TRBV4-3 to TRBJ2-7; 11 nucleotides line up with TRBD1. CDR3 size: 15 residues. Per germline, CDR1 LGHNA and CDR2 YSLEER. With V trimmed by 4 bases and J by 4 bases, 6 bases remained unmatched. The CDR3 here is CASSLGTGGDYEQYF. Written as DNA, the CDR3 is TGCGCCAGCAGCCTTGGGACAGGGGGGGATTACGAGCAGTACTTC.

The chain has TRBV27 and TRBJ1-2, with 9 nucleotides matching TRBD1. The V segment lost 6 bases and the J segment 1 base; nucleotides outside the gene matches: 9. CDR3 size: 16 residues. Germline CDR1 reads MNHEY; CDR2 reads SMNVEV (reference sequence). In DNA form, the CDR3 reads TGTGCCAGCAGCCAACAGGGGGCGAACCTTAACTATGGCTACACCTTC. This codes for CASSQQGANLNYGYTF.

The rearrangement uses TRBV6-5 and TRBJ1-4; the match to TRBD1 covers 12 bases. Trimming at V came to 8 bases and at J to 10 bases, leaving 5 bases not matched to a gene. Germline lookup yields CDR1 MNHEY and CDR2 SVGAGI. The CDR3 is 13 amino acids. The CDR3 region has the DNA TGTGCCAGCGCCATGGGACAGGGGGCAAAACTGTTTTTT. It encodes CASAMGQGAKLFF.